Following are 4 T cell receptor delta chains from one sample sequenced in a study of Vδ1+ human thymocytes. Regarding the study as a whole: In the thymus, TRG and TRD repertoires looked highly polyclonal with Gaussian CDR3 lengths.

The antigens these receptors bind are not known. RNA was extracted from the cells and then reverse transcribed. Pooled V-gene forward primers with one constant-region reverse primer generated the CDR3 amplicons by multiplex PCR. TCRdb re-processed the multiplex PCR reads via CATT. The table lists some 23,000 delta-chain clones, 25% to 35% of them singletons. Sequencing input: Vdelta1+ gamma-delta thymocytes from the thymus. Described subset: FACS-sorted CD3+ TCRalphabeta- TCRVdelta1+ TCRVdelta2- thymocytes. The receptors stem from a boy younger than two who had congenital heart surgery.

V and J are TRDV1 and TRDJ1, with TRDD3 matching over 10 bases. The CDR3 runs 21 residues. The ends lost 2 bases at V and 5 bases at J; junction bases unmatched: 23. Germline CDR1 TSWWSYY, CDR2 QGS. CDR3 in DNA: TGTGCTCTTGGGGAAATATGTTCCTATTCCAACCTGGGGGATAATCGGGATAAACTCATCTTT. It specifies CALGEICSYSNLGDNRDKLIF.

This clone was seen more than once but under ten times. The chain has TRDV1 and TRDJ1; 10 bases align to TRDD3. Germline CDR1 TSWWSYY, CDR2 QGS. The ends lost 3 bases at V and 0 bases at J; junction bases unmatched: 37. This CDR3 is 27 amino acids long. The CDR3: CALGDRSILLPHSTGGSKPGYTDKLIF. The CDR3 nucleotides read TGTGCTCTTGGGGACCGATCCATCCTTCTTCCCCACAGTACTGGGGGATCAAAACCAGGATACACCGATAAACTCATCTTT.

This clone was seen only a few times. The rearrangement links TRDV1 to TRDJ1; TRDD3 aligns across 13 bases. After removal of 4 bases from V and 1 base from J, the junction contained 18 bases not matched to a gene. The CDR3 is made up of 21 amino acids. Germline lookup yields CDR1 TSWWSYY and CDR2 QGS. The CDR3 protein is CALGVRPSQVLGDTGTDKLIF. Written as DNA, the CDR3 is TGTGCTCTTGGGGTTAGGCCTTCCCAAGTACTGGGGGATACGGGCACCGATAAACTCATCTTT.

A few counts support this clone. V gene TRDV1 combines with J gene TRDJ1, with a tentative D call TRDD2 (6 bases). V was trimmed by 0 bases and J by 0 bases, leaving 29 bases between them. Germline V CDR1 and CDR2: TSWWSYY, QGS. The CDR3 length is 22 residues. The CDR3 region has the DNA TGTGCTCTTGGGGAACTAGGTACTTCCTTCGCCTATACTGGACCGTACACCGATAAACTCATCTTT. Its translation: CALGELGTSFAYTGPYTDKLIF.